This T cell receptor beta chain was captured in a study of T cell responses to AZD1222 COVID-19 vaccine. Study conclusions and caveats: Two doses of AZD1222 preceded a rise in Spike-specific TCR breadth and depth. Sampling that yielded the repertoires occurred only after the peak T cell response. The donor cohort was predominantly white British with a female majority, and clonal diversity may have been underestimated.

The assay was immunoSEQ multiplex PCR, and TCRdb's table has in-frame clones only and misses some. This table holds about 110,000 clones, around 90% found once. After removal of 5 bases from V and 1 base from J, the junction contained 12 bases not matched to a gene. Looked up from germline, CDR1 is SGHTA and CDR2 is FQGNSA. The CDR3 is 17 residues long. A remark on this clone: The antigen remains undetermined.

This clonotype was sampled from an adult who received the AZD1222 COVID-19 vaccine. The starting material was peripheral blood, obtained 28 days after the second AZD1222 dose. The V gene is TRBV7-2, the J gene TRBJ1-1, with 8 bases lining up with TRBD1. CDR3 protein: CASSISQQGGRNTEAFF. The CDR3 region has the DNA TGTGCCAGCAGCATCTCCCAACAGGGGGGGAGGAACACTGAAGCTTTCTTT. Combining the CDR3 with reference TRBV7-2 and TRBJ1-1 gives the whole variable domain GAGVSQSPSNKVTEKGKDVELRCDPISGHTALYWYRQSLGQGLEFLIYFQGNSAPDKSGLPSDRFSAERTGGSVSTLTIQRTQQEDSAVYLCASSISQQGGRNTEAFFGQGTRLTVV.